This T cell receptor (beta chain) appears in the sequencing data of a study of blood T cells in healthy people across ages. General observations from the study: Long-lived donors carried more naive CD4+ cells and greater diversity than aged donors. Across the age range, TCR beta diversity per million T cells fell in a roughly linear way. Researchers judged that diversity estimates from one million T cells fell short of true values.

Next came a second PCR, run for 7 to 11 cycles, which used a sample-barcoded 5' primer along with a J-beta primer mix. Every cDNA was tagged by a template-switch adaptor with 12 random nucleotides. A single record per CDR3 protein comes from TCRdb applying MiXCR to the 5' RACE reads. This table holds approximately 830,000 distinct CDR3 sequences, about 59% found once. The CDR3 has 15 amino acids. Germline V CDR1 and CDR2: SGHVS, FNYEAQ. V shed 1 base and J 4 bases; nucleotides not matched to a gene: 4. As to this clonotype: Its antigen is still unknown.

The source is a man aged 25-40 years in good health. Sequencing was carried out using blood. This chain links TRBV7-6 with TRBJ2-3; 8 nucleotides line up with TRBD2. The chain's CDR3 is CASSLDGGAADTQYF. The CDR3, as DNA: TGTGCCAGCAGCTTAGACGGGGGGGCGGCAGATACGCAGTATTTT.